The rows below give T cell receptor beta chains drawn from one sample of a study of cytomegalovirus exposure and HLA in healthy donors. Clones were sequenced by immunoSEQ multiplex PCR, and TCRdb holds only the in-frame ones, with some missing. The repertoire shows 150,000 to 200,000 clones; the top ten hold about 6%. Sequences were obtained from PBMCs. These receptors came from a man aged 30 to 39 in good health and CMV-seronegative. The CDR3 runs from the conserved cysteine through the conserved F or W. D genes are given only for firm matches.

J | D | V | CDR3 | DNA
TRBJ2-7 | NA | TRBV6-6 | CASRTGQNSYEQYF | TGTGCCAGCAGGACCGGACAGAACTCCTACGAGCAGTACTTC
TRBJ2-1 | NA | TRBV20-1 | CSARRGNEQFF | TGCAGTGCTAGAAGGGGGAATGAGCAGTTCTTC
TRBJ2-1 | TRBD2 | TRBV5-4 | CASSSTSGVYNEQFF | TGTGCCAGCAGCTCGACTAGCGGGGTCTACAATGAGCAGTTCTTC
TRBJ2-7 | TRBD1 | TRBV5-1 | CASSLSGTGSDEQYF | TGCGCCAGCAGCCTCTCCGGGACAGGGTCCGACGAGCAGTACTTC
TRBJ1-5 | NA | TRBV11-3 | CASSLDGRGGQPQHF | TGTGCCAGCAGCTTAGACGGCCGGGGAGGTCAGCCCCAGCATTTT
TRBJ1-2 | NA | TRBV29-1 | CSAGGGSYGYTF | TGCAGCGCCGGTGGGGGGAGCTATGGCTACACCTTC
TRBJ2-2 | NA | TRBV30 | CAWSDTNTGELFF | TGTGCCTGGTCGGACACAAACACCGGGGAGCTGTTTTTT
TRBJ2-5 | TRBD2 | TRBV5-1 | CASSLERGEETQYF | TGCGCCAGCAGCTTGGAGCGGGGGGAAGAGACCCAGTACTTC
TRBJ2-7 | NA | TRBV7-2 | CASSKLLSSYEQYF | TGTGCCAGCAGCAAACTTCTGAGCTCCTACGAGCAGTACTTC
TRBJ1-2 | NA | TRBV4-2 | CASSQDRTANYGYTF | TGTGCCAGCAGCCAAGATCGCACAGCTAACTATGGCTACACCTTC
TRBJ1-1 | NA | TRBV7-2 | CASSLGFGTEAFF | TGTGCCAGCAGCTTAGGATTCGGCACTGAAGCTTTCTTT
TRBJ2-2 | TRBD2 | TRBV7-2 | CASSPTSGHTGELFF | TGTGCCAGCAGCCCCACTAGCGGCCACACCGGGGAGCTGTTTTTT
TRBJ2-1 | TRBD2 | TRBV5-4 | CASSRGLAGGWNEQFF | TGTGCCAGCAGCCGGGGACTAGCGGGGGGGTGGAATGAGCAGTTCTTC
TRBJ2-7 | NA | TRBV6-1 | CASKEGQRYEQYF | TGTGCCAGCAAGGAGGGGCAGCGCTACGAGCAGTACTTC
TRBJ2-1 | TRBD2 | TRBV10-3 | CAISESRSSGQRSSYNEQFF | TGTGCCATCAGTGAGTCGAGGTCTAGCGGCCAAAGGAGCTCCTACAATGAGCAGTTCTTC
TRBJ1-1 | TRBD1 | TRBV9 | CASSVGLWTGGEGDLGTEAFF | TGTGCCAGCAGCGTAGGACTTTGGACAGGGGGCGAGGGGGACCTAGGAACTGAAGCTTTCTTT
TRBJ2-5 | TRBD2 | TRBV5-1 | CASRTGPSGGRETQYF | TGCGCCAGCAGAACAGGACCCTCGGGGGGAAGAGAGACCCAGTACTTC
TRBJ1-3 | NA | TRBV5-4 | CASSRNGDSLNTIYF | TGTGCCAGCAGCCGAAACGGGGACTCTTTAAACACCATATATTTT
TRBJ1-5 | NA | TRBV30 | CAWSTVSRPQHF | TGTGCCTGGAGTACAGTTTCTCGGCCCCAGCATTTT
TRBJ1-1 | TRBD1 | TRBV28 | CASKPGQGHTEAFF | TGTGCCAGCAAACCGGGACAGGGGCACACTGAAGCTTTCTTT
TRBJ1-2 | NA | TRBV21-1 | CASSKNGDRGISDSYYGYTF | TGTGCCAGCAGCAAAAATGGGGACAGGGGTATCTCAGATTCGTACTATGGCTACACCTTC
TRBJ2-1 | TRBD2 | TRBV13 | CASSPIAGGAYNEQFF | TGTGCCAGCAGCCCAATAGCGGGAGGGGCCTACAATGAGCAGTTCTTC
TRBJ1-1 | NA | TRBV5-1 | CASSSGTSNTEAFF | TGCGCCAGCAGCTCCGGGACATCGAACACTGAAGCTTTCTTT
TRBJ1-1 | NA | TRBV18 | CASELTGNTEAFF | TGTGCCAGTGAACTGACAGGTAACACTGAAGCTTTCTTT
TRBJ2-1 | TRBD2 | TRBV10-1 | CASSLTSGVGEQFF | TGCGCCAGCAGTTTGACTAGCGGGGTGGGTGAGCAGTTCTTC
TRBJ1-4 | NA | TRBV6-1 | CASTPLLSGEKLFF | TGTGCCAGCACCCCTTTGTTGTCAGGGGAAAAACTGTTTTTT
TRBJ1-1 | NA | TRBV11-2 | CASSPTDGLNTEAFF | TGTGCCAGCAGCCCGACAGACGGTTTGAACACTGAAGCTTTCTTT
TRBJ1-2 | TRBD1 | TRBV11-2 | CASSLTGEGYGYTF | TGTGCCAGCAGCTTGACAGGGGAGGGCTATGGCTACACCTTC
TRBJ1-2 | TRBD1 | TRBV6-5 | CASSSDRVFYGYTF | TGTGCCAGCAGTTCGGACAGGGTGTTCTATGGCTACACCTTC
TRBJ1-3 | TRBD1 | TRBV10-3 | CAISESDRVISGNTIYF | TGTGCCATCAGTGAGTCCGACAGGGTGATCTCTGGAAACACCATATATTTT
TRBJ1-2 | NA | TRBV5-4 | CASSSPLGAYGYTF | TGTGCCAGCAGCTCCCCGTTAGGAGCTTATGGCTACACCTTC
TRBJ1-3 | TRBD1 | TRBV6-1 | CASSGTGEPGNTIYF | TGTGCCAGCAGCGGGACAGGCGAGCCTGGAAACACCATATATTTT
TRBJ2-2 | TRBD2 | TRBV9 | CASSVSSGGYTGELFF | TGTGCCAGCAGCGTATCTAGCGGGGGATACACCGGGGAGCTGTTTTTT
TRBJ2-1 | TRBD1 | TRBV25-1 | CASSARDRYYNEQFF | TGTGCCAGCAGTGCCCGGGACAGGTACTACAATGAGCAGTTCTTC
TRBJ2-1 | TRBD2 | TRBV6-4 | CASSDSHGLAGNNEQFF | TGTGCCAGCAGTGACTCACATGGCCTAGCGGGAAACAATGAGCAGTTCTTC
TRBJ1-5 | NA | TRBV4-2 | CASSQDRVSNQPQHF | TGTGCCAGCAGCCAAGACAGGGTGAGCAATCAGCCCCAGCATTTT
TRBJ2-3 | TRBD1 | TRBV5-1 | CASSFTGEDTQYF | TGCGCCAGCAGCTTTACAGGGGAAGATACGCAGTATTTT
TRBJ2-7 | NA | TRBV29-1 | CSASPGEPYEQYF | TGCAGCGCCTCACCGGGGGAACCCTACGAGCAGTACTTC